The rows below give T cell receptor beta chains drawn from one sample of a study of shared clonotypes between healthy human individuals. The table came from immunoSEQ multiplex PCR; TCRdb's copy has only in-frame clones and leaves some out. This sample has nearly 2 million clones, with roughly 94% found just once. Sequenced input: naive CD8+ T cells sorted from blood. Receptor source: a man between 18 and 35 years old in good health. Each CDR3 is given with its conserved first and last residue. D genes are given only for firm matches. Part of the rows lack a size; the others show once, few, many or a class for expanded clones.

v_gene	abundance	j_gene	d_gene	CDR3nt	CDR3aa
TRBV7-9	-	TRBJ2-3	TRBD2	TGTGCCAGCAAGGCGGGGGGCACAGATACGCAGTATTTT	CASKAGGTDTQYF
TRBV5-4	-	TRBJ2-7	-	TGTGCCAGCAGCAGGGACAACTCCTACGAGCAGTACTTC	CASSRDNSYEQYF
TRBV9	-	TRBJ2-7	-	TGTGCCAGCAGCCCCGGGGACTCTTCCTACGAGCAGTACTTC	CASSPGDSSYEQYF
TRBV5-6	-	TRBJ2-5	TRBD2	TGTGCCAGCAGCTTGGAGTTCAGGGAGGGGGAGACCCAGTACTTC	CASSLEFREGETQYF
TRBV6-1	once	TRBJ2-3	TRBD2	TGTGCCAGCAGTGCGACTAGCGGGGGAAACACAGATACGCAGTATTTT	CASSATSGGNTDTQYF
TRBV6-5	-	TRBJ2-6	-	TGTGCCAGCAGCACGGACGGCGCGGGGGCCAACGTCCTGACTTTC	CASSTDGAGANVLTF
TRBV9	-	TRBJ2-3	-	TGTGCCAGCAGCGCCGGGCGCCGCACAGATACGCAGTATTTT	CASSAGRRTDTQYF
TRBV18	-	TRBJ1-1	-	TGTGCCAGCTCACCAGGGGGGGAGAACACTGAAGCTTTCTTT	CASSPGGENTEAFF
TRBV27	-	TRBJ2-1	TRBD2	TGTGCCAGCAGTTTATTGAGCGGGGGGGTTGATGAGCAGTTCTTC	CASSLLSGGVDEQFF
TRBV7-9	-	TRBJ1-3	TRBD1	TGTGCCAGCAGCTGGCCAAAGGCGGACAGGGTCGGAAACACCATATATTTT	CASSWPKADRVGNTIYF
TRBV4-1	-	TRBJ2-7	TRBD1	TGCGCCAGCAGCCAACAAGTCTTCGGACAGGGGACCTACGAGCAGTACTTC	CASSQQVFGQGTYEQYF
TRBV4-1	-	TRBJ2-1	-	TGCGCCAGCAGCCAAGAACACAATGAGCAGTTCTTC	CASSQEHNEQFF
TRBV5-1	-	TRBJ2-7	-	TGCGCCAGCAGCTTGGTAGGGCGCGGGTCCTACGAGCAGTACTTC	CASSLVGRGSYEQYF
TRBV11-2	-	TRBJ2-1	-	TGTGCCAGCAGCTTTGGAATGCCACCGACGAGTTACAATGAGCAGTTCTTC	CASSFGMPPTSYNEQFF
TRBV15	-	TRBJ2-7	-	TGTGCCACCAGCTCCCGGGGTTCGGGCCTTTACGAGCAGTACTTC	CATSSRGSGLYEQYF
TRBV18	-	TRBJ1-2	-	TGTGCCAGCTCACCAGAGACAGGCATCTATGGCTACACCTTC	CASSPETGIYGYTF
TRBV6-5	-	TRBJ2-7	TRBD2	TGTGCCAGCAGTTACGGGCGGGAGGCGACCTACGAGCAGTACTTC	CASSYGREATYEQYF
TRBV30	-	TRBJ2-2	-	TGTGGCTGGGTGAAAATAGCGGAGCTGGGGACCGGGGAGCTGTTTTTT	CGWVKIAELGTGELFF
TRBV7-2	-	TRBJ2-1	-	TGTGCCAGCAGCTTAGGACTAAACAATGAGCAGTTCTTC	CASSLGLNNEQFF
TRBV6-5	-	TRBJ1-1	TRBD1	TGTGCCAGCAGGACAGGGGGGGCCACTGAAGCTTTCTTT	CASRTGGATEAFF
TRBV25-1	-	TRBJ1-1	-	TGTGCCAGCAGTGAAGCGGGAGGCACTGAAGCTTTCTTT	CASSEAGGTEAFF
TRBV6-5	-	TRBJ2-5	-	TGTGCCAGCAGACCGGACTCACAAGAGACCCAGTACTTC	CASRPDSQETQYF
TRBV21-1	-	TRBJ1-2	-	TGTGCCAGCAGCAAAGAAGGTGACAGGGGCGGCTACACCTTC	CASSKEGDRGGYTF
TRBV6-6	-	TRBJ1-2	-	TGTGCCAGCCTAGGGGCGGACGGAGGCTACACCTTC	CASLGADGGYTF
TRBV7-2	once	TRBJ2-5	TRBD2	TGTGCCAGCAGCTTAGGAGTAGCGGGGTACCAAGAGACCCAGTACTTC	CASSLGVAGYQETQYF
TRBV13	-	TRBJ2-2	TRBD2	TGTGCCAGCAGCCGGGAGGAGAACACCGGGGAGCTGTTTTTT	CASSREENTGELFF
TRBV6-1	-	TRBJ2-6	TRBD1	TGTGCCAGTGGGACAGGGGATGCCAACGTCCTGACTTTC	CASGTGDANVLTF
TRBV9	-	TRBJ2-1	TRBD1	TGTGCCAGCAGCGGATCCGGGACAGGGAACATTGACAGTGAGCAGTTCTTC	CASSGSGTGNIDSEQFF
TRBV5-1	-	TRBJ2-1	TRBD2	TGCGCCAGCAGCTCTAGCGGGGGGGCCTACAATGAGCAGTTCTTC	CASSSSGGAYNEQFF
TRBV7-9	-	TRBJ2-1	TRBD2	TGTGCCAGCAGCTCGAGGACTAGCGGAACCTACAATGAGCAGTTCTTC	CASSSRTSGTYNEQFF
TRBV6-5	-	TRBJ1-6	-	TGTGCCAGCAGTTGGGACCTAGAAGGGAATTCACCCCTCCACTTT	CASSWDLEGNSPLHF
TRBV29-1	-	TRBJ2-1	TRBD2	TGCAGCGTGGGGGGGACTAGCGGGAATTTCTACAATGAGCAGTTCTTC	CSVGGTSGNFYNEQFF
TRBV27	-	TRBJ1-2	-	TGTGCCAGCATGAACTCAGGGGATGGTTTTTATGGCTACACCTTC	CASMNSGDGFYGYTF
TRBV7-2	-	TRBJ1-3	-	TGTGCCAGCAGCTTATGGGGCGGAAACACCATATATTTT	CASSLWGGNTIYF
TRBV6-1	-	TRBJ1-2	-	TGTGCCAGCAGTGCCGGTCGGGGGATCCTGAACTATGGCTACACCTTC	CASSAGRGILNYGYTF
TRBV6-1	-	TRBJ2-1	TRBD2	TGTGCCAGCAGCTTACTAGCGGCATCCTACAATGAGCAGTTCTTC	CASSLLAASYNEQFF
TRBV10-3	-	TRBJ1-2	-	TGTGCCATCAGTGACTACAGGGATGGCTACACCTTC	CAISDYRDGYTF
TRBV28	-	TRBJ1-2	-	TGTGCCAGCAGTTTAGAGGACCACTATGGCTACACCTTC	CASSLEDHYGYTF
TRBV5-1	-	TRBJ2-5	-	TGCGCCAGCAGCCCCATGTGGGAGACCCAGTACTTC	CASSPMWETQYF
TRBV7-8	-	TRBJ1-5	-	TGTGCCAGCAGCCCGATGTTGGGGGAGGAGGCCAATCAGCCCCAGCATTTT	CASSPMLGEEANQPQHF
TRBV27	once	TRBJ2-7	TRBD2	TGTGCCAGCTTCCTAAGGGAGGGGCCTCCCTACGAGCAGTACTTC	CASFLREGPPYEQYF
TRBV15	-	TRBJ2-3	TRBD2	TGTGCCACCAGCAGAGTAGCTAGCGGGAGTTCAGATACGCAGTATTTT	CATSRVASGSSDTQYF
TRBV4-1	-	TRBJ2-2	-	TGCGCCAGCAGCCTCAGGACAGTCACCGGGGAGCTGTTTTTT	CASSLRTVTGELFF
TRBV10-1	-	TRBJ2-2	TRBD1	TGCGCCAGCAGCCGGACAGGGTCGAACACCGGGGAGCTGTTTTTT	CASSRTGSNTGELFF
TRBV6-5	-	TRBJ2-1	-	TGTGCCAGCGGAAACCCAGGGGCCAATGAGCAGTTCTTC	CASGNPGANEQFF
TRBV7-2	-	TRBJ1-1	-	TGTGCCAGCAGCTTAGGACTCGGGGGGCATAACACTGAAGCTTTCTTT	CASSLGLGGHNTEAFF
TRBV10-1	-	TRBJ2-7	-	TGCGCCAGCAGTAAGGATCCTAGCTCCTACGAGCAGTACTTC	CASSKDPSSYEQYF
TRBV4-1	-	TRBJ2-5	TRBD1	TGCGCCAGCAGCCAGTCAGGGGGCTGGGAGACCCAGTACTTC	CASSQSGGWETQYF
TRBV6-5	-	TRBJ2-7	-	TGTGCCAGCAGTTATTCGGGTCCCTCCTACGAGCAGTACTTC	CASSYSGPSYEQYF
TRBV27	-	TRBJ1-5	TRBD1	TGTGCCAGCAGTTTATCGACAGGGCACCTTAATCAGCCCCAGCATTTT	CASSLSTGHLNQPQHF
TRBV19	-	TRBJ1-5	-	TGTGCCAGTACCCTCTGGGCAGGCAATCAGCCCCAGCATTTT	CASTLWAGNQPQHF
TRBV9	-	TRBJ1-1	-	TGTGCCAGCAGCGCCGCAACGAACACTGAAGCTTTCTTT	CASSAATNTEAFF
TRBV11-1	once	TRBJ1-1	-	TGTGCCAGCCGGGGGGAGATGAACACTGAAGCTTTCTTT	CASRGEMNTEAFF
TRBV28	-	TRBJ1-6	TRBD1	TGTGCCAGCAGCCCTCTTGGGACAGGGGAATCACCCCTCCACTTT	CASSPLGTGESPLHF